One and the same sample provided the 27 T cell receptor beta chains below, sequenced in a study of vaccination and CD4 T cells after COVID-19. Stated treatment: 10-day PBMC culture with coronavirus spike peptide pools or control peptides (ViraFEST assay). Their antigens are not known. The Oncomine TCR Beta short-read assay sequenced DNA from cultured CD4+ T cells. TCRdb analysed the PCR reads with MiXCR anew, one entry per CDR3 protein. This sample carries 9,500 to 15,000 distinct CDR3 sequences, about 61% of them seen once, and the ten largest clones take approximately 10%. Sequenced sample: CD4+ T cells from blood, cultured in vitro. Receptors were obtained from a human donor who had recovered from COVID-19.

CDR3: CASSLEISYEQYF. CDR3 coding DNA: TGTGCCAGCAGTCTCGAGATCTCCTACGAGCAGTACTTC. The chain combines TRBV12-3 or TRBV12-4 with TRBJ2-7; D gene ambiguous. Trimming left V 5 bases short and J 0 bases short, with 8 bases between. The CDR3 consists of 13 residues.

This chain uses TRBV6-2 or TRBV6-3 with TRBJ2-7; the D is unclear. Trimming left V 0 bases short and J 4 bases short, with 13 bases between. Per germline, CDR1 MNHEY and CDR2 SVGEGT. This CDR3 spans 15 amino acids. This CDR3 is CASSYSSTDTYEQYF. The CDR3 coding sequence is TGTGCCAGCAGTTACTCGAGTACAGATACGTACGAGCAGTACTTC.

The chain recombines TRBV20-1 with TRBJ1-6; weak D call: TRBD1 (5 bases). CDR3 size: 14 residues. Germline CDR1 is DFQATT and CDR2 is SNEGSKA (reference sequence). Trimming removed 3 bases from V and 4 bases from J, with 10 bases in between. In DNA form, the CDR3 reads TGCAGTGCTAGGGGGACTGGGTATAATTCACCCCTCCACTTT. It specifies CSARGTGYNSPLHF.

The chain joins TRBV3-1 to TRBJ1-6; 8 bases are a match to TRBD1. The CDR3 is 16 residues long. Trimming removed 0 bases from V and 10 bases from J; junction bases left unmatched: 8. In germline, CDR1 is LGHDT, CDR2 YNNKEL (reference sequence). CDR3: CASSQDHATGDSPLHF. For the CDR3, the DNA is TGTGCCAGCAGCCAAGATCACGCGACAGGGGACTCACCCCTCCACTTT.

Notes on this clonotype: One base away lies a much larger clone, so this may be a sequencing read error. This chain links TRBV9 with TRBJ2-7; TRBD1 matches 9 bases. The CDR3 has 14 amino acids. CDR1 is SGDLS and CDR2 is YYNGEE in the germline V gene. Losses at the gene ends were 7 bases for V and 7 bases for J; bases not matched to a gene: 12. The CDR3 loop reads CASGPRTGAWEQYF. The CDR3 DNA is TGTGCCAGCGGCCCGCGGACAGGGGCGTGGGAGCAGTACTTC.

This clonotype qualifies as large. V and J are TRBV20-1 and TRBJ2-7; tentative D call: TRBD2 (6 bases). Trimming took 6 bases from V and 0 from J, leaving 15 bases between them. The CDR3 loop spans 14 amino acids. Germline assignment: CDR1 DFQATT and CDR2 SNEGSKA (reference sequence). In DNA form, the CDR3 reads TGCAGTGCAGTAGTAGCGGACCGCTCCTACGAGCAGTACTTC. This encodes CSAVVADRSYEQYF.

The CDR3 nucleotides are TGTGCCAGCTCACCCGTGTTCAGAAACAATGAGCAGTTCTTC. It translates to CASSPVFRNNEQFF. The chain joins TRBV18 to TRBJ2-1; D is undetermined. V dropped 3 bases and J dropped 5 bases, with 11 bases sitting between them. This CDR3 spans 14 amino acids. Germline values: CDR1 KGHSH, CDR2 LQKENI.

The chain employs TRBV20-1 and TRBJ2-3; 8 nucleotides align to TRBD2. The germline V gene has CDR1 DFQATT and CDR2 SNEGSKA (reference sequence). CDR3 length equals 16 residues. J gave up 1 base and V 5 bases, and 11 bases lay outside the gene matches. The DNA for the CDR3 is TGCAGTGCTCCCCGAGCGGGGGAGGGCCGCACAGATACGCAGTATTTT. It yields the protein CSAPRAGEGRTDTQYF.

The chain joins TRBV7-2 to TRBJ2-3; D uncertain. The germline V and J ends were trimmed by 5 bases and 6 bases, with 9 bases remaining between them. The CDR3 runs to 12 residues. CDR1 is SGHTA, CDR2 FQGNSA, per germline. The CDR3 DNA is TGTGCCAGCAGCCCTACCCAGGATACGCAGTATTTT. This translates into CASSPTQDTQYF.

About this clonotype itself: A read error may produce the germline difference seen at one junction end. V usage is TRBV7-9 and J usage is TRBJ1-2, with TRBD1 matching over 7 bases. This CDR3 is 13 amino acids long. Germline CDR1 is SEHNR and CDR2 is FQNEAQ (reference sequence). CDR3 region: CASSSSGTVIPRF. In DNA, the CDR3 is TGTGCCAGCAGCTCCTCCGGGACAGTCATTCCCCGGTTC.

V gene TRBV5-1 combines with J gene TRBJ2-3; TRBD2 matches at 15 bases. Germline trimming cut 4 bases from V and 3 bases from J; bases unmatched to any gene: 9. Germline CDR1 is SGHRS and CDR2 is YFSETQ. The CDR3 spans 18 residues. CDR3: CASSTGLAGGLRTDTQYF. The DNA for the CDR3 is TGCGCCAGCAGCACCGGACTAGCGGGGGGGCTTAGGACAGATACGCAGTATTTT. Together with reference TRBV5-1 and TRBJ2-3, the CDR3 gives the full variable domain: KAGVTQTPRYLIKTRGQQVTLSCSPISGHRSVSWYQQTPGQGLQFLFEYFSETQRNKGNFPGRFSGRQFSNSRSEMNVSTLELGDSALYLCASSTGLAGGLRTDTQYFGPGTRLTVL.

The V and J genes are TRBV20-1 and TRBJ2-5; 8 bases line up with TRBD2. Trimming cost V 7 bases and J 6 bases; bases outside gene matches: 10. The CDR3 totals 13 residues. CDR1 and CDR2 from the germline V gene are DFQATT and SNEGSKA (reference sequence). The CDR3 region has the DNA TGCAGTGGGAGTAGCGGGATTGCGAAGACCCAGTACTTC. It encodes CSGSSGIAKTQYF.

This chain connects TRBV3-1 to TRBJ2-7; D gene ambiguous. Germline loops: CDR1 LGHDT, CDR2 YNNKEL (reference sequence). This CDR3 has 14 amino acids. V shed 4 bases and J shed 1 base, with 11 bases lying between them. The CDR3 region is CASSRIGQSYEQYF. Here the CDR3 DNA reads TGTGCCAGCAGCCGGATCGGCCAATCCTACGAGCAGTACTTC.

The chain links TRBV4-2 to TRBJ2-5; D uncertain. This CDR3 is built from 14 residues. The germline CDR1 and CDR2 sequences are LGHNA and YNFKEQ. V was cut by 6 bases and J by 5 bases, with 16 bases left in between. CDR3 sequence (DNA): TGTGCCAGCAGTCTGGACCACTCGAGCGAGACCCAGTACTTC. It specifies CASSLDHSSETQYF.

This clonotype was observed a handful of times. The rearrangement joins TRBV6-1 to TRBJ1-5; maybe TRBD1 (6 bases). The CDR3 is 13 amino acids. The V gene lost 6 bases and the J gene lost 6 bases, with 12 bases spanning the gap. In germline, CDR1 is MNHNS, CDR2 SASEGT. The CDR3 region has the DNA TGTGCCAGCAGACACAGGGCCGGTCAGCCCCAGCATTTT. This codes for CASRHRAGQPQHF.

This chain uses TRBV12-3 or TRBV12-4 with TRBJ1-5; weak D call: TRBD1 (6 bases). The V end lost 6 bases, the J end lost 9 bases, and 15 bases lay between the germline ends. The CDR3 has 13 residues. Here the CDR3 DNA reads TGTGCCAGCAGCTACGACAGGTCCGCGCCCCAGCATTTT. It codes for CASSYDRSAPQHF.

The chain couples TRBV7-8 to TRBJ2-2; D may be TRBD2 (6 bases). In germline, CDR1 is SGHVS, CDR2 FQNEAQ. This CDR3 has 18 amino acids. V was trimmed by 2 bases and J by 5 bases, leaving 21 bases between them. CDR3: CASSLRERTTFGTGELFF. The CDR3 coding sequence is TGTGCCAGCAGCTTACGAGAAAGGACTACATTTGGGACCGGGGAGCTGTTTTTT.

The J gene is TRBJ1-1, the V gene TRBV10-3; maybe TRBD1 (6 bases). Trimming stripped 6 bases from V and 1 base from J, with 12 bases between. The CDR3 covers 14 residues. Germline V gene data show CDR1 as ENHRY and CDR2 as SYGVKD. The CDR3 sequence is CAISLRGGNTEAFF. The DNA of the CDR3 is TGTGCCATCAGCCTTAGGGGGGGGAACACTGAAGCTTTCTTT.

V gene TRBV11-2 combines with J gene TRBJ2-7, with 13 positions matching TRBD2. This CDR3 is 16 amino acids long. Per germline, CDR1 SGHAT and CDR2 FQNNGV. Trimming cost V 5 bases and J 2 bases; bases outside gene matches: 6. The CDR3 DNA reads as TGTGCCAGCAGCCTGGGGACTAGCGGGGTGACCTACGAGCAGTACTTC. Protein: CASSLGTSGVTYEQYF.

In its sample, this clonotype was seen a few times. V and J are TRBV28 and TRBJ1-6; tentatively, D is TRBD1 (6 bases). The CDR3 runs 13 residues. Per germline, CDR1 MDHEN and CDR2 SYDVKM. Between the trimmed V and J ends, which lost 7 bases and 9 bases, there was a span of 13 bases. The CDR3 sequence is CASTQQGTSPLHF. As DNA, the CDR3 is TGTGCCAGCACACAGCAGGGGACTTCACCCCTCCACTTT.

The rearrangement links TRBV2 to TRBJ2-5, with 7 bases lining up with TRBD2. Germline V CDR1 and CDR2: SNHLY, FYNNEI. The V segment lost 8 bases and the J segment 0 bases; nucleotides outside the gene matches: 6. The CDR3 covers 14 residues. CDR3 nucleotides: TGTGCCAGCGTGACGGGGAGGGACCAAGAGACCCAGTACTTC. This gives the protein CASVTGRDQETQYF.

This clonotype is medium-sized in the sample. The genes are TRBV20-1 and TRBJ1-2; 7 nucleotides align to TRBD1. Germline CDR1 is DFQATT and CDR2 is SNEGSKA (reference sequence). With V trimmed by 3 bases and J by 4 bases, 5 bases remained unmatched. The CDR3 is 13 amino acids. The CDR3 coding sequence is TGCAGTGCTAGGCGGGACAGATTCTATGGCTACACCTTC. It translates to CSARRDRFYGYTF.

Worth noting for this clonotype: The junction does not match germline at one end; this may be a read error. The V gene is TRBV7-6, the J gene TRBJ2-5, with D tentatively TRBD2 (5 bases). This CDR3 is 14 amino acids long. Germline CDR1 and CDR2: SGHVS and FNYEAQ. CDR3 sequence reads: CASSLDGLAETQYF. The CDR3 region has the DNA TGTGCTAGCAGCTTAGATGGCCTAGCTGAGACCCAGTACTTC.

The V call is TRBV11-2, the J call TRBJ2-7, with TRBD2 matching 9 bases. There are 18 residues in the CDR3. CDR1 and CDR2 (germline): SGHAT, FQNNGV. With V trimmed by 3 bases and J by 0 bases, 12 bases remained unmatched. The CDR3 region has the DNA TGTGCCAGCAGCTTCCCGGGTAGCGGGGGCCTTAGCTCCTACGAGCAGTACTTC. Its protein is CASSFPGSGGLSSYEQYF.

The V call is TRBV20-1, the J call TRBJ1-5, with D perhaps TRBD1 (5 bases). The V and J ends lost 2 bases and 2 bases respectively, with 19 bases between them. Germline V gene sequence: CDR1 DFQATT, CDR2 SNEGSKA (reference sequence). CDR3 length equals 17 residues. The CDR3 DNA sequence: TGCAGTGCTAGAAAATACGCGGGGGTCTTGGGCAATCAGCCCCAGCATTTT. Encoded protein: CSARKYAGVLGNQPQHF.

This clonotype was counted between two and nine times. The V call is TRBV20-1, the J call TRBJ1-2, with D unresolved. V dropped 3 bases and J dropped 4 bases, with 6 bases sitting between them. The germline V gene has CDR1 DFQATT and CDR2 SNEGSKA (reference sequence). The CDR3 totals 11 residues. Written as DNA, the CDR3 is TGCAGTGCTAGGACTGGCTATGGCTACACCTTC. It specifies CSARTGYGYTF.

This chain joins TRBV18 and TRBJ1-1; no clear D. Germline CDR1 KGHSH, CDR2 LQKENI. V lost 3 bases to trimming and J lost 1 base, with 9 bases between them. The CDR3 covers 14 residues. This CDR3 is CASSPSLTNTEAFF. The DNA of the CDR3 is TGTGCCAGCTCACCGTCCCTTACGAACACTGAAGCTTTCTTT.